This T cell receptor beta chain was profiled in a study of OX40 agonist ivuxolimab in advanced cancers. Germline V CDR1 and CDR2: MNHNS, SASEGT. V was trimmed by 4 bases and J by 7 bases, leaving 17 bases between them. The CDR3 runs 15 residues. This clone was observed a few times. Some clones are missing from TCRdb's copy, which holds only in-frame ones; the method was immunoSEQ multiplex PCR. The table shows roughly 8,700 clones, with nearly 90% occurring only once. This specimen was CD4+ or CD8+ T cells sorted from blood, taken in a trial of the OX40 agonist ivuxolimab. This chain connects TRBV6-1 to TRBJ2-1; D might be TRBD1 (6 bases). This sequence was found in an adult with an advanced solid tumor such as melanoma, head and neck, liver or kidney cancer. CDR3 loop: CASSVSRGLLNEQFF. CDR3 nucleotide sequence: TGTGCCAGCAGTGTTAGCAGGGGCCTACTGAATGAGCAGTTCTTC.